This T cell receptor (beta chain) comes out of a study of cytomegalovirus exposure and HLA in healthy donors. Losses at the gene ends were 0 bases for V and 6 bases for J; bases not matched to a gene: 1. Germline lookup yields CDR1 SGHVS and CDR2 FNYEAQ. This CDR3 has 14 amino acids. General observations from the study: There were a few CMV-associated chains whose specificity for CMV antigens was confirmed in vitro.

Clones were read by immunoSEQ multiplex PCR, and TCRdb kept only the in-frame ones, dropping some. The table lists 150,000 to 200,000 clones, around nine tenths of them singletons. This clone occurred a few times. What it binds is not known. This rearrangement joins TRBV7-6 to TRBJ1-2; 10 positions match TRBD1. The TCR sequence derives from a woman aged 25 to 45 in good health and CMV-seronegative. The sequencing sample was made of PBMCs. CDR3 amino acids: CASSLAGTGDGYTF. The CDR3 coding sequence is TGTGCCAGCAGCTTAGCCGGGACAGGGGATGGCTACACCTTC. The full variable domain, rest sourced from reference TRBV7-6 and TRBJ1-2, is GAGVSQSPRYKVTKRGQDVALRCDPISGHVSLYWYRQALGQGPEFLTYFNYEAQQDKSGLPNDRFSAERPEGSISTLTIQRTEQRDSAMYRCASSLAGTGDGYTFGSGTRLTVV.